The subject of this entry is one T cell receptor beta chain. The antigen it binds to is not known. No per-base quality is available; no much larger clone lies one base away. The library was produced with PCR. The data were produced on an Illumina HiSeq 2500. To reduce PCR and sequencing biases, unique molecular identifiers were incorporated into the TCR beta cDNA libraries. Per 1 to 10 million input T cells, roughly 500,000 cDNA molecules were obtained, such that each molecule approximated one T cell. The same protocol used for the earlier healthy control dataset was applied to prepare and sequence the patient libraries. Samples belonging to the same batch were prepared together, multiplexed and sequenced on a shared HiSeq lane. In the source study's methods: MIGEC was used to process the raw barcoded reads, and molecular identifier groups with only a single read were discarded before consensus assembly and CDR3 extraction. VDJtools was used for post-analysis of the clonotype tables, with diversity normalized by down-sampling every dataset to the smallest sample size. Repertoire overlap clustering matched CDR3 amino acid but not nucleotide sequences to correct batch-related cross-sample contamination. In-frame beta chains were kept once TCRdb had trimmed the public reads at Q25 with fastp and called clones with MiXCR. Every distinct CDR3 protein forms one entry, paired with its most common genes and DNA. The authors' filters were not applied to this entry. For this sample there are hundreds of thousands of distinct CDR3 sequences; approximately 59% appear just once. About 11% of the sample rests with the top ten.

These data belong to a study of post-analysis software for immune sequencing data (dated by TCRdb to between 2014 and 2017). As for the study more broadly: Relapsing-remitting, secondary progressive and progressive-relapsing multiple sclerosis were recorded as disease courses, and subtype annotation was lacking for some patients. A subset of samples was prepared in parallel using single-end sample barcoding, then pooled and co-amplified after Illumina adapter ligation. The multiple sclerosis patient repertoires were compared with about a dozen previously published healthy control repertoires from donors aged roughly 6 to 27 years. Findings and caveats that apply to the study as a whole: The control group was slightly older than the multiple sclerosis patient group. Multiple sclerosis patients had significantly lower normalized Chao1 diversity than controls, a result that suggests substantial peripheral T-cell clonal expansion. Direct clustering with F measure revealed strong co-clustering of samples prepared in the same batch, which led to a batch-effect correction.

TCR beta repertoires were profiled from peripheral blood of roughly 13 young patients with multiple sclerosis to demonstrate the VDJtools post-analysis software. The patients with multiple sclerosis were children and adolescents between about 6 and 15 years of age. The clonotype originates from a girl aged 2-10 years with multiple sclerosis. Material for sequencing was blood.

The CDR3: CATSSGDNYGYTF. The DNA reads as follows: TGTGCCACCAGCAGCGGGGATAACTATGGCTACACCTTC. The sequence joins TRBV15 to TRBJ1-2; the D gene is not confidently resolved. Trimming at the junction amounts to 3 bases on V and 1 base on J, and the germline ends lie 6 bases apart. For CDR1 and CDR2, the germline V gene (reference sequence) lists LNHNV and YYDKDF. Its CDR3 holds 13 amino acids, cysteine through phenylalanine. Only the CDR3 DNA is retained, 39 bases long and in frame from the first base.